A selection of T cell receptor beta chains follows, all from one sample in a study of cytomegalovirus exposure and HLA in healthy donors. This table comes from immunoSEQ multiplex PCR, and its TCRdb copy is limited to in-frame clones, with some not included. Of roughly 130,000 clones in the sample, 70% to 85% were seen once. What was sequenced was PBMCs. These receptors all stem from a woman between 18 and 29 years old in good health and CMV-seropositive. Each CDR3 is given with its conserved first and last residue. The order of the fields is V gene, J gene, clone size, D gene, CDR3 DNA, CDR3 protein. D genes are given only for firm matches. The size entry is marked missing in some rows and otherwise reads once, few, many or a size class.

v_gene: TRBV28; j_gene: TRBJ1-3; abundance: NA; d_gene: NA; CDR3nt: TGTGCCAGCAGTTGGCGCGGGGTCGGAAACACCATATATTTT; CDR3aa: CASSWRGVGNTIYF
v_gene: TRBV29-1; j_gene: TRBJ2-5; abundance: NA; d_gene: TRBD2; CDR3nt: TGCAGCGTTGAAGATTGGCAGGGCGGGGGGCAAGAGACCCAGTACTTC; CDR3aa: CSVEDWQGGGQETQYF
v_gene: TRBV19; j_gene: TRBJ2-3; abundance: few; d_gene: NA; CDR3nt: TGTGCCAGTAGTATAGCAGTTCCAGATACGCAGTATTTT; CDR3aa: CASSIAVPDTQYF
v_gene: TRBV27; j_gene: TRBJ2-5; abundance: NA; d_gene: NA; CDR3nt: TGTGCCAGCAGGACCGGGACATTGTTGGAGACCCAGTACTTC; CDR3aa: CASRTGTLLETQYF
v_gene: TRBV7-8; j_gene: TRBJ1-4; abundance: NA; d_gene: TRBD1; CDR3nt: TGTGCCAGCAGCTTAGGCCGACAGGGGATCATTAATGAAAAACTGTTTTTT; CDR3aa: CASSLGRQGIINEKLFF
v_gene: TRBV28; j_gene: TRBJ2-2; abundance: NA; d_gene: TRBD2; CDR3nt: TGTGCCAGCAAGCGGGGGGGCCGAACCGGGGAGCTGTTTTTT; CDR3aa: CASKRGGRTGELFF
v_gene: TRBV4-1; j_gene: TRBJ2-7; abundance: NA; d_gene: TRBD1; CDR3nt: TGCGCCAGCAGCCAACTTCCCGGGACAGGAGGATACGAGCAGTACTTC; CDR3aa: CASSQLPGTGGYEQYF
v_gene: TRBV5-1; j_gene: TRBJ2-5; abundance: NA; d_gene: TRBD2; CDR3nt: TGCGCCAGCAGCTTGGGCGGGGGGGTGGAGACCCAGTACTTC; CDR3aa: CASSLGGGVETQYF
v_gene: TRBV29-1; j_gene: TRBJ2-7; abundance: NA; d_gene: NA; CDR3nt: TGCAGCGCGCAGGGAACCAGCCTCTACGAGCAGTACTTC; CDR3aa: CSAQGTSLYEQYF
v_gene: TRBV28; j_gene: TRBJ1-1; abundance: NA; d_gene: TRBD1; CDR3nt: TGTGCCAGCAGTTTCCGCTCCGGGACAGGGAAACGGGACACTGAAGCTTTCTTT; CDR3aa: CASSFRSGTGKRDTEAFF
v_gene: TRBV18; j_gene: TRBJ1-2; abundance: NA; d_gene: TRBD1; CDR3nt: TGCGCCAGCTCACCGTCCCAGGGACAGGGGAGCAATGGCTACACCTTC; CDR3aa: CASSPSQGQGSNGYTF
v_gene: TRBV5-1; j_gene: TRBJ1-2; abundance: NA; d_gene: TRBD1; CDR3nt: TGCGCCAGCAGCGTGGGACAGGGCGGTGGCTACACCTTC; CDR3aa: CASSVGQGGGYTF
v_gene: TRBV13; j_gene: TRBJ2-3; abundance: NA; d_gene: NA; CDR3nt: TGTGCCAGCAGCGCCCTGGCGGGCACAGATACGCAGTATTTT; CDR3aa: CASSALAGTDTQYF
v_gene: TRBV5-1; j_gene: TRBJ2-5; abundance: NA; d_gene: NA; CDR3nt: TGCGCCAGCAGCTCGGACAGTTCAGGAGAGACCCAGTACTTC; CDR3aa: CASSSDSSGETQYF
v_gene: TRBV18; j_gene: TRBJ2-5; abundance: NA; d_gene: NA; CDR3nt: TGTGCCAGCTCACCTACAGGACCCCCGGAGACCCAGTACTTC; CDR3aa: CASSPTGPPETQYF
v_gene: TRBV7-9; j_gene: TRBJ2-5; abundance: NA; d_gene: TRBD1; CDR3nt: TGTGCCAGCAGTCCGGACAGGGCCCAAGAGACCCAGTACTTC; CDR3aa: CASSPDRAQETQYF
v_gene: TRBV2; j_gene: TRBJ1-2; abundance: NA; d_gene: NA; CDR3nt: TGTGCCAGCAGTGTTCAGGGCTCTAACTATGGCTACACCTTC; CDR3aa: CASSVQGSNYGYTF
v_gene: TRBV11-2; j_gene: TRBJ2-7; abundance: NA; d_gene: TRBD1; CDR3nt: TGTGCCAGCAGCTTCCGGGACAGATTCACCTCCTACGAGCAGTACTTC; CDR3aa: CASSFRDRFTSYEQYF
v_gene: TRBV6-5; j_gene: TRBJ1-2; abundance: NA; d_gene: TRBD1; CDR3nt: TGTGCCAGCAGTGTAACAGGGGGCGCGGACTATGGCTACACCTTC; CDR3aa: CASSVTGGADYGYTF
v_gene: TRBV12-5; j_gene: TRBJ2-5; abundance: NA; d_gene: TRBD2; CDR3nt: TGTGCTAGTGGTTTGGTTGGAGTAGCGGGGCCACAAGAGACCCAGTACTTC; CDR3aa: CASGLVGVAGPQETQYF